This T cell receptor (beta chain) was profiled in a study of blood T cell repertoires in COVID-19. Study-level information: The cDNA or gDNA used as material had been derived from T cells, B-cell-depleted T cells, or PBMCs.

How the authors handled the data: Cell counts per sample came from amplifying reference gene primers. Assay: immunoSEQ multiplex PCR; the TCRdb copy retains only in-frame clones and omits some. D and trimming were read from the DNA, whereas the V and J calls and clone size are those reported in that table. The sample shows around 200,000 clones, approximately 80% of them seen only once. The germline V gene encodes CDR1 MNHEY and CDR2 SMNVEV (reference sequence). CDR3 length: 16 residues. Between the trimmed V and J ends, which lost 5 bases and 7 bases, there was a span of 21 bases. The rearrangement joins TRBV27 to TRBJ2-1; weak D call: TRBD1 (5 bases). Source material: peripheral blood. The receptor comes from an elderly woman with acute or convalescent COVID-19. In nucleotides, the CDR3 is TGTGCCAGCAGTACTTGGGGCCAGGGCATGAGAAATGAGCAGTTCTTC. This gives the protein CASSTWGQGMRNEQFF.